Here is one TCR beta chain with its context. The antigen is unknown. RNA transcripts yielded amplified TCR beta CDR3 regions. Investigators did first-round RT-PCR with HTBI primers, then second-round multiplex PCR. TCRdb called the multiplex PCR reads again in MiXCR, with one record for every CDR3 protein. Seen here are 210,000 or so distinct CDR3 sequences, 25% to 30% observed once, and the top ten hold approximately 8.2%. Trimming shortened V by 2 bases and J by 9 bases, and 14 bases separated the two germline ends. Germline values: CDR1 MNHEY, CDR2 SVGAGI. This CDR3 is built from 13 residues. This entry belongs to a study of Graves' ophthalmopathy and Graves' hyperthyroidism. Turning to the study itself: Investigators collected peripheral blood at initial diagnosis, before any treatment was given. Study findings and constraints: For predicting ophthalmopathy progression, the model had about 71% sensitivity and roughly 77% specificity.

Other autoimmune disease, uncontrolled infection, pregnancy and lactation led to exclusion. Clinical symptoms, serum thyroxine, TRAb, thyroid ultrasound and orbital computed tomography formed the basis of diagnosis. Sequenced input: peripheral blood. The receptor's source is a middle-aged man with Graves' ophthalmopathy. The chain links TRBV6-5 to TRBJ2-7; weak D call: TRBD1 (5 bases). The CDR3 sequence: CASSYPDSVPQYF. DNA for the CDR3: TGTGCCAGCAGTTACCCCGACAGTGTACCGCAGTACTTC.